The rows below give T cell receptor beta chains drawn from one sample of a study of T cells in Graves' hyperthyroidism and ophthalmopathy. In TCRdb, the multiplex PCR reads were re-called with MiXCR into one record per CDR3 protein. The sample contains about 760,000 distinct CDR3 sequences, under 45% of which appear only once. The sequenced sample consisted of blood. The origin of the receptors is a woman between 40 and 55 years old with Graves' hyperthyroidism. The CDR3 runs from the conserved cysteine through the conserved F or W. Fields, in order: CDR3 DNA, CDR3 protein, D gene, J gene, V gene, clone size. A D gene is named only where the DNA matches it firmly. Not every row has a clone size; where given, it reads once, few, many or a size class.

cdr3_nt: TGTGCCAGCGCGAACTGGAGATTTAAGGATCAGCCCCAGCATTTT
cdr3_aa: CASANWRFKDQPQHF
d_call: NA
j_call: TRBJ1-5
v_call: TRBV7-8
clone_size: many

cdr3_nt: TGCAGTGCTAGTCCTGTGGGACAGGGTTTCCCCTACCGGTCCCACGAGCAGTACTTC
cdr3_aa: CSASPVGQGFPYRSHEQYF
d_call: TRBD1
j_call: TRBJ2-7
v_call: TRBV20-1
clone_size: NA

cdr3_nt: TGCAGTGCGACCGAACCGGGACAACCCAATGAGCAGTTCTTC
cdr3_aa: CSATEPGQPNEQFF
d_call: NA
j_call: TRBJ2-1
v_call: TRBV20-1
clone_size: NA

cdr3_nt: TGTGCCAGCACAACATACCCAAGGGCTGGCGGCTACACCTTC
cdr3_aa: CASTTYPRAGGYTF
d_call: NA
j_call: TRBJ1-2
v_call: TRBV7-2
clone_size: many

cdr3_nt: TGTGCCAGCAGCTTTTCCGGTCCAGCGAAAGAGACCCAGTACTTC
cdr3_aa: CASSFSGPAKETQYF
d_call: NA
j_call: TRBJ2-5
v_call: TRBV5-6
clone_size: NA

cdr3_nt: TGTGCCAGCAGGACCGGGACAGGGTATGAGCAGTTCTTC
cdr3_aa: CASRTGTGYEQFF
d_call: TRBD1
j_call: TRBJ2-1
v_call: TRBV7-8
clone_size: NA

cdr3_nt: TGCAGTGCCTCCGATGGGTCCCTCTATGGCTACACCTTC
cdr3_aa: CSASDGSLYGYTF
d_call: NA
j_call: TRBJ1-2
v_call: TRBV20-1
clone_size: many

cdr3_nt: TGTGCCAGTAGTATAGTGGCAGGATACACCGGGGGGCTGTTTTTT
cdr3_aa: CASSIVAGYTGGLFF
d_call: NA
j_call: TRBJ2-2
v_call: TRBV19
clone_size: NA

cdr3_nt: TGTGCCAGCAGTTACGCCAACAGGGATAGCTCCTATAATTCACCCCTCCACTTT
cdr3_aa: CASSYANRDSSYNSPLHF
d_call: NA
j_call: TRBJ1-6
v_call: TRBV6-6
clone_size: few

cdr3_nt: TGTGCCATCAGTGAGAAAGTGGACAGGGAGGGGCACACCGGGGAGCTGTTTTTT
cdr3_aa: CAISEKVDREGHTGELFF
d_call: NA
j_call: TRBJ2-2
v_call: TRBV10-3
clone_size: NA

cdr3_nt: TGCGCCAGCAGCCTCACGACAGCCGCGTCCCACAAGCAGTACTTC
cdr3_aa: CASSLTTAASHKQYF
d_call: NA
j_call: TRBJ2-7
v_call: TRBV4-3
clone_size: NA

cdr3_nt: TGCGCCAGCAGTGTTCAGGGGCGGTGGACCATGAACACTGAAGCTTTCTTT
cdr3_aa: CASSVQGRWTMNTEAFF
d_call: NA
j_call: TRBJ1-1
v_call: TRBV10-2
clone_size: many

cdr3_nt: TGTGCCAGCACCTCAGCAGGGGGGGGCTACACCTTC
cdr3_aa: CASTSAGGGYTF
d_call: TRBD1
j_call: TRBJ1-2
v_call: TRBV25-1
clone_size: few

cdr3_nt: TGCGCCAGCAGCCCACCCACCCAGTACGAGCAGTACTTC
cdr3_aa: CASSPPTQYEQYF
d_call: NA
j_call: TRBJ2-7
v_call: TRBV5-1
clone_size: few

cdr3_nt: TGTGCCAGCAGCTTAGGCGGGACCCAAAATGAAAAACTGTTTTTT
cdr3_aa: CASSLGGTQNEKLFF
d_call: NA
j_call: TRBJ1-4
v_call: TRBV7-2
clone_size: NA

cdr3_nt: TGCAGCGCCCGGGCCGATGGAGAGACCCAGTACTTC
cdr3_aa: CSARADGETQYF
d_call: NA
j_call: TRBJ2-5
v_call: TRBV29-1
clone_size: NA

cdr3_nt: TGCGCCAGCAGCTGGCTTACAGGGACTAGCGGGGTGGGAGAGACCCAGTACTTC
cdr3_aa: CASSWLTGTSGVGETQYF
d_call: TRBD2
j_call: TRBJ2-5
v_call: TRBV5-1
clone_size: NA

cdr3_nt: TGTGCCAGCAGCTTAGATGAACTCCGCTCCTACAATGAGCAGTTCTTC
cdr3_aa: CASSLDELRSYNEQFF
d_call: NA
j_call: TRBJ2-1
v_call: TRBV11-2
clone_size: NA

cdr3_nt: TGCAGTGCTCAATCGGGACTTAGCCAAGAGACCCAGTACTTC
cdr3_aa: CSAQSGLSQETQYF
d_call: NA
j_call: TRBJ2-5
v_call: TRBV20-1
clone_size: NA

cdr3_nt: TGTGCCACCGAGAAGACGGATGCTGGGGCCAACGTCCTGACTTTC
cdr3_aa: CATEKTDAGANVLTF
d_call: NA
j_call: TRBJ2-6
v_call: TRBV19
clone_size: few

cdr3_nt: TGCAGCGTTGCCCCAGGGGAACTAGCGGGTTACGAGCAGTACTTC
cdr3_aa: CSVAPGELAGYEQYF
d_call: TRBD2
j_call: TRBJ2-7
v_call: TRBV29-1
clone_size: NA

cdr3_nt: TGTGCCAGCAGTGATGTGGGGACATATGGAAACACCATATATTTT
cdr3_aa: CASSDVGTYGNTIYF
d_call: NA
j_call: TRBJ1-3
v_call: TRBV10-3
clone_size: many

cdr3_nt: TGTGCCAGCAGCAATTATGGGACGGAGAATTCACCCCTCCACTTT
cdr3_aa: CASSNYGTENSPLHF
d_call: NA
j_call: TRBJ1-6
v_call: TRBV6-1
clone_size: few

cdr3_nt: TGTGCCAGCAGCTTAGAGGCTAGCGGGAGTGGGGAGCAGTTCTTC
cdr3_aa: CASSLEASGSGEQFF
d_call: TRBD2
j_call: TRBJ2-1
v_call: TRBV7-9
clone_size: NA

cdr3_nt: TGCGCCAGCAGCCAGGGTGACCTAGAAGCTTTCTTT
cdr3_aa: CASSQGDLEAFF
d_call: NA
j_call: TRBJ1-1
v_call: TRBV4-3
clone_size: NA

cdr3_nt: TGTGCCAGCAGAAGACGTACCTCTGGAAACACCATATATTTT
cdr3_aa: CASRRRTSGNTIYF
d_call: NA
j_call: TRBJ1-3
v_call: TRBV12-3/TRBV12-4
clone_size: many

cdr3_nt: TGTGCCATCACCGCTGGGGGGGCCGACTTCCACGAGCAGTACTTC
cdr3_aa: CAITAGGADFHEQYF
d_call: NA
j_call: TRBJ2-7
v_call: TRBV10-3
clone_size: NA

cdr3_nt: TGTGCCAGCAGCCACGGGTATAGCAATCAGCCCCAGCATTTT
cdr3_aa: CASSHGYSNQPQHF
d_call: NA
j_call: TRBJ1-5
v_call: TRBV7-2
clone_size: many

cdr3_nt: TGCAGTGCTAGAGATTTACGGGGGGATTCCTACGAGCAGTACTTC
cdr3_aa: CSARDLRGDSYEQYF
d_call: TRBD2
j_call: TRBJ2-7
v_call: TRBV20-1
clone_size: few

cdr3_nt: TGTGCCAGCGAGAAGGAGGCGGGGGTTAACTATGGCTACACCTTC
cdr3_aa: CASEKEAGVNYGYTF
d_call: NA
j_call: TRBJ1-2
v_call: TRBV2
clone_size: many

cdr3_nt: TGTGCCAGCAGCCAAGCCGGACACCCTCTGAGCGGGGAGCTGTTTTTT
cdr3_aa: CASSQAGHPLSGELFF
d_call: NA
j_call: TRBJ2-2
v_call: TRBV4-2
clone_size: NA

cdr3_nt: TGTGCTCTTGAAGCGGGAGGGAACTACGAGCAGTACTTC
cdr3_aa: CALEAGGNYEQYF
d_call: TRBD2
j_call: TRBJ2-7
v_call: TRBV2
clone_size: NA

cdr3_nt: TGCAGTGCCGACAGCTCCTATAATTCACCCCTCCACTTT
cdr3_aa: CSADSSYNSPLHF
d_call: NA
j_call: TRBJ1-6
v_call: TRBV20-1
clone_size: many

cdr3_nt: TGTGCCACCAGCAGAGTTTCCGGAGAGCAAGAAGCTTTCTTT
cdr3_aa: CATSRVSGEQEAFF
d_call: NA
j_call: TRBJ1-1
v_call: TRBV15
clone_size: NA

cdr3_nt: TGTGCCAGCAGCTTTCAGGGGGCTGGGTATGGCTACACCTTC
cdr3_aa: CASSFQGAGYGYTF
d_call: TRBD1
j_call: TRBJ1-2
v_call: TRBV7-9
clone_size: many

cdr3_nt: TGTGCCAGCAGCCCCAACGGGGGAGTAGATACGCAGTATTTT
cdr3_aa: CASSPNGGVDTQYF
d_call: NA
j_call: TRBJ2-3
v_call: TRBV7-2
clone_size: NA

cdr3_nt: TGTGCCAGCAGCCAAGACAGGAACACTGAAGCTTTCTTT
cdr3_aa: CASSQDRNTEAFF
d_call: NA
j_call: TRBJ1-1
v_call: TRBV7-9
clone_size: many

cdr3_nt: TGTGCCAGCAGCCAAGATTTCAGGGGTCGACCCCTCCACTTT
cdr3_aa: CASSQDFRGRPLHF
d_call: NA
j_call: TRBJ1-6
v_call: TRBV7-2
clone_size: few

cdr3_nt: TGCAGTGCTAGACGCACAGATACGCAGTATTTT
cdr3_aa: CSARRTDTQYF
d_call: NA
j_call: TRBJ2-3
v_call: TRBV20-1
clone_size: NA

cdr3_nt: TGCAGTGCTAGAGCGGAGCGAACCTATAATTCACCCCTCCACTTT
cdr3_aa: CSARAERTYNSPLHF
d_call: NA
j_call: TRBJ1-6
v_call: TRBV20-1
clone_size: NA